This T cell receptor (beta chain) was captured in a study of T cell clusters in autoimmune cytopenias. Study conclusions and caveats: No cluster-lack signature appeared between secondary cytopenia and chronic lymphocytic leukemia patients, apparently due to lymphoma masking. TRB repertoire shifts in secondary cytopenia and chronic lymphocytic leukemia mostly reflected lymphoma, not autoimmunity.

TRB rearrangements were amplified by touch-down multiplex PCR with mixed TRB-A/B primers. Using the multiplex PCR reads, TCRdb records one entry per CDR3 protein without DNA. This table lists some 3,000 distinct CDR3 sequences. From germline, CDR1 is DFQATT and CDR2 SNEGSKA (reference sequence). The CDR3 length is 12 residues. To note about this clonotype: Its antigen is not known.

TRB was amplified from 250 ng of peripheral blood genomic DNA per sample. V is TRBV20-1 and J is TRBJ2-7. Sample: peripheral blood. The sequence was obtained from a human donor with an autoimmune cytopenia, with autoimmune hepatitis or in good health (not recorded which). The CDR3 sequence is CSARTSTDEQYF.